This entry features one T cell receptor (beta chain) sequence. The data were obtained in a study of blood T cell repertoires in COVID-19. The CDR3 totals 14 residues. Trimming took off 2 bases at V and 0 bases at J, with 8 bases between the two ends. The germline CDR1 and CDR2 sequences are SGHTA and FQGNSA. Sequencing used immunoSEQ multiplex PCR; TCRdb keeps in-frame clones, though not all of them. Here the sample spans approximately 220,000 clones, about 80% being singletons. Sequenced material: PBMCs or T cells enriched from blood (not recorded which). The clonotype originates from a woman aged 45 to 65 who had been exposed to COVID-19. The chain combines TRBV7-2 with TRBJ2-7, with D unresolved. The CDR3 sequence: CASSLSGGSYEQYF. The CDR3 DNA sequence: TGTGCCAGCAGCTTATCCGGCGGCTCCTACGAGCAGTACTTC.